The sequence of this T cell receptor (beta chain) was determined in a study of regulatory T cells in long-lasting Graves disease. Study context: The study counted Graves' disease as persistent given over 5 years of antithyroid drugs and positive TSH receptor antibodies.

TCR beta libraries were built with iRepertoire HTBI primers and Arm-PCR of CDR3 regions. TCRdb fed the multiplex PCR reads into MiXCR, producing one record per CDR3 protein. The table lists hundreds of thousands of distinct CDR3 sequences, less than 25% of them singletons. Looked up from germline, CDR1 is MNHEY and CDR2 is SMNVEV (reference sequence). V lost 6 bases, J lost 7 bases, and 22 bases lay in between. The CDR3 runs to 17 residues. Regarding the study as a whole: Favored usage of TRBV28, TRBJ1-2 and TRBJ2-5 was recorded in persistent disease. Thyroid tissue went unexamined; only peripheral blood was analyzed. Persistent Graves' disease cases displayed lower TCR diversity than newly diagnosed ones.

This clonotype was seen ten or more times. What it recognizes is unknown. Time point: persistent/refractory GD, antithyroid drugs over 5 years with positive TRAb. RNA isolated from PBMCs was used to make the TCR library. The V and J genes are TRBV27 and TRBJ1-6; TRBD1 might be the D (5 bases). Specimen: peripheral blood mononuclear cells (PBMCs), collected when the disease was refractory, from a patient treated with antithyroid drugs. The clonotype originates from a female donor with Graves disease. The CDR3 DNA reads TGTGCCAGCAGATCTTACCTCGGGGCAGGTCGCAATTCACCCCTCCACTTT. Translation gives CASRSYLGAGRNSPLHF.